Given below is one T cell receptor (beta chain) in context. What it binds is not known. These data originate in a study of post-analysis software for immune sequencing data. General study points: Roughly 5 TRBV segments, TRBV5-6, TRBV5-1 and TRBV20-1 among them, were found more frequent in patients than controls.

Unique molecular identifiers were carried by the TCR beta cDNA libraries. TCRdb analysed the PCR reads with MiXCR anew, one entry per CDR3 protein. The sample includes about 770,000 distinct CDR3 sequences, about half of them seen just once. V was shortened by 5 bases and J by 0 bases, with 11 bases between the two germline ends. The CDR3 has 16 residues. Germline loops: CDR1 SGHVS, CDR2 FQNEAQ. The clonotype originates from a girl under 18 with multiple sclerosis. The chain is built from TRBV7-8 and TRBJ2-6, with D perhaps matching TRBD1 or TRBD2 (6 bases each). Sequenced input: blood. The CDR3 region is CASSGGTYSGANVLTF. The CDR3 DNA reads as TGTGCCAGCAGCGGGGGGACATACTCTGGGGCCAACGTCCTGACTTTC.